The 5 T cell receptor beta chains listed next were all sequenced from one sample in a study of metastatic and nonmetastatic thyroid tumors. Patients had received no treatment of any kind before thyroid surgery. TCRdb re-called the PCR reads via MiXCR. This repertoire shows about 41,000 clones, approximately 10% found once; its top ten account for roughly 25%. The specimen was blood. The source of these receptors is a female donor with papillary thyroid cancer or a benign thyroid nodule (not recorded which). Some clones in this sample may be carry-over from other donors' samples.

The sample holds many counts of this clone. The rearrangement joins TRBV10-2 to TRBJ2-7, with 10 bases that match TRBD1. J lost 4 bases, V lost 2 bases, and 5 bases had no gene match. CDR3 size: 15 residues. The germline CDR1 and CDR2 sequences are WSHSY and SAAADI. The CDR3 loop is CASSELGTGEYEQYF. CDR3 in DNA: TGCGCCAGCAGTGAGCTAGGGACAGGGGAATACGAGCAGTACTTC.

Comments on this clone: The junction departs from germline at one end; a sequencing error may be responsible. The rearrangement uses TRBV7-2 and TRBJ2-2; 7 nucleotides line up with TRBD2. This CDR3 contains 15 residues. Germline V gene sequence: CDR1 SGHTA, CDR2 FQGNSA. The CDR3 DNA sequence: TGTGCCAGCAGCTTTGTACTAGCGAACACCCGGGAGCTGTTTTTT. It is translated as CASSFVLANTRELFF.

There are many counts of this clone. The V call is TRBV19, the J call TRBJ1-2; D is unclear. Germline V CDR1 and CDR2: LNHDA, SQIVND (reference sequence). The CDR3 loop spans 10 amino acids. Trimming cost V 8 bases and J 3 bases, with 4 bases left between them. The CDR3 is CASGYYGYTF. The CDR3 nucleotides read TGTGCCAGTGGGTACTATGGCTACACCTTC.

This clone was seen many times. This chain links TRBV6-1 with TRBJ2-1, with a tentative D call TRBD2 (6 bases). Germline values: CDR1 MNHNS, CDR2 SASEGT. The CDR3 runs 16 residues. Between the trimmed V and J ends, which lost 2 bases and 9 bases, there was a span of 20 bases. The CDR3 is CASSERDGSGFFEQFF. The CDR3 nucleotides read TGTGCCAGCAGTGAACGGGACGGGAGCGGTTTTTTTGAGCAGTTCTTC.

This clone showed up many times. A much larger clone lies a single base off, so this may be a read error. This sequence joins TRBV20-1 and TRBJ2-5; D remains ambiguous. V lost 0 bases and J lost 9, with 14 bases in between. The germline CDR1 and CDR2 sequences are DFQATT and SNEGSKA (reference sequence). CDR3 length: 13 amino acids. Here the CDR3 DNA reads TGCAGTGCTAGAGATCCTGTAGGTGAGGCCCAGTACTTC. Amino acids: CSARDPVGEAQYF.